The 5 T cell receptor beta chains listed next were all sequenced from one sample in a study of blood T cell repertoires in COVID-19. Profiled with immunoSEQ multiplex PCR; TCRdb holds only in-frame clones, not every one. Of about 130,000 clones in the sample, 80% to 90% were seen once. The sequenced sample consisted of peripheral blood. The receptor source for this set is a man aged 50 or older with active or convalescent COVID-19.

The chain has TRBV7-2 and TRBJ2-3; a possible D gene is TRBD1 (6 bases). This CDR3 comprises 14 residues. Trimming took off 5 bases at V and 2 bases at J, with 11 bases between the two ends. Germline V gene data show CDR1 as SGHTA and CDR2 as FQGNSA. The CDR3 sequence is CASSPQGYTDTQYF. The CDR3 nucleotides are TGTGCCAGCAGCCCCCAGGGGTACACAGATACGCAGTATTTT.

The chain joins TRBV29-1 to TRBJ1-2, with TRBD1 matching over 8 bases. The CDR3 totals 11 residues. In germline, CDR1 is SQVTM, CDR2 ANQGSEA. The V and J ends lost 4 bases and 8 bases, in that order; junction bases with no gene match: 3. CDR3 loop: CSVGTGSGYTF. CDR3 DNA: TGCAGCGTTGGGACAGGGTCCGGCTACACCTTC. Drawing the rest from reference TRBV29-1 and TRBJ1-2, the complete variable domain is SAVISQKPSRDICQRGTSLTIQCQVDSQVTMMFWYRQQPGQSLTLIATANQGSEATYESGFVIDKFPISRPNLTFSTLTVSNMSPEDSSIYLCSVGTGSGYTFGSGTRLTVV.

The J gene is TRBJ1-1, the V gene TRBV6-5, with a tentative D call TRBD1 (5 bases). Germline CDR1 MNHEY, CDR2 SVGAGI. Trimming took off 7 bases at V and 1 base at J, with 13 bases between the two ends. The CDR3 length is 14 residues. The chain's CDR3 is CASISGAANTEAFF. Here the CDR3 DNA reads TGTGCCAGCATTTCTGGGGCCGCGAACACTGAAGCTTTCTTT.

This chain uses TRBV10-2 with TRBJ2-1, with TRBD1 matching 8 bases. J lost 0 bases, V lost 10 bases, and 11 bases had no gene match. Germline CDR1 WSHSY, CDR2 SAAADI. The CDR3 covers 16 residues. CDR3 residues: CATKDVGTGSYNEQFF. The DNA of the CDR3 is TGCGCCACTAAAGACGTCGGGACAGGCTCCTACAATGAGCAGTTCTTC.

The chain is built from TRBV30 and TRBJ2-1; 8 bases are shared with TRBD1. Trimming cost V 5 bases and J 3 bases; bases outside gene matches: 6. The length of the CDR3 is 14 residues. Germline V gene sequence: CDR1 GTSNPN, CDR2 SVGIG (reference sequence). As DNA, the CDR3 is TGTGCCTGGTCAAGCGACAGGGGCTACAATGAGCAGTTCTTC. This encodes CAWSSDRGYNEQFF.